The 20 T cell receptor beta chains below were found in one sample sequenced in a study of post-analysis software for immune sequencing data. General study findings and limits: Elevated frequency relative to controls characterized several TRBV segments in patients, TRBV5-6, TRBV5-1 and TRBV20-1 among them.

No cognate antigen is known for these TCRs. Unique-molecular-identifier-tagged TCR beta cDNA libraries were used. TCRdb redid the calling of the PCR reads with MiXCR, one entry per CDR3 protein. The sample shows about 820,000 distinct CDR3 sequences, about 50% of them seen only once. The sample was blood. The receptor set was obtained from a girl aged 5-17 years with multiple sclerosis.

The rearrangement links TRBV10-3 to TRBJ2-5, with TRBD2 matching over 7 bases. Germline values: CDR1 ENHRY, CDR2 SYGVKD. The CDR3 has 17 residues. After removal of 0 bases from V and 5 bases from J, the junction contained 12 bases not matched to a gene. CDR3 sequence (DNA): TGTGCCATCAGTGAGTCCACTGGCGGGAGATTATGGGAGACCCAGTACTTC. Translated, it gives CAISESTGGRLWETQYF.

The chain couples TRBV7-3 to TRBJ1-1; 7 nucleotides agree with TRBD1. Per the germline V gene, CDR1 is SGHTA and CDR2 is FQGTGA. CDR3 length: 14 residues. V shed 6 bases and J 5 bases; nucleotides not matched to a gene: 9. Here the CDR3 DNA reads TGTGCCAGCAGGACAAACAGGGGAAGTACTGAAGCTTTCTTT. It yields the protein CASRTNRGSTEAFF.

This clonotype was seen a few times. The rearrangement links TRBV6-2 or TRBV6-3 to TRBJ2-7; 13 bases agree with TRBD2. After removal of 0 bases from V and 2 bases from J, the junction contained 10 bases not matched to a gene. There are 19 residues in the CDR3. CDR1 MNHEY and CDR2 SVGEGT come from the germline V gene. CDR3 bases: TGTGCCAGCAGTTACTCGACCCAACGGACTAGCGGGGGACCCTACGAGCAGTACTTC. It translates to CASSYSTQRTSGGPYEQYF.

The rearrangement joins TRBV6-6 to TRBJ2-5; weak D call: TRBD1 (5 bases). This CDR3 spans 13 amino acids. Germline V gives CDR1 MNHNY, CDR2 SVGAGI (reference sequence). Trimming stripped 4 bases from V and 9 bases from J, with 15 bases between. CDR3 sequence (DNA): TGTGCCAGCAGTTTAACAGGTCCTTTCCCCCAGTACTTC. Translation: CASSLTGPFPQYF.

The V gene is TRBV12-3 or TRBV12-4, the J gene TRBJ2-7, with 8 bases lining up with TRBD2. The junction had 10 bases not matched to a gene; V was cut back by 5 bases and J by 1 base. There are 16 residues in the CDR3. The CDR3 DNA reads TGTGCCAGCAGTCCAGCGGGAGTTTTCCGGTCCTACGAGCAGTACTTC. The encoded protein is CASSPAGVFRSYEQYF.

The chain is built from TRBV7-6 and TRBJ1-5; TRBD1 matches 7 bases. CDR1 SGHVS and CDR2 FNYEAQ come from the germline V gene. The CDR3 is 14 amino acids. V was pared by 6 bases and J by 11 bases, with 13 bases of the junction left unmatched. DNA for the CDR3: TGTGCCAGCAGTTCAGGGGGGGGGATTGGGACCCAGCATTTT. This codes for CASSSGGGIGTQHF.

The rearrangement joins TRBV12-3 or TRBV12-4 to TRBJ2-2; D is unresolved. The CDR3 sequence is 14 residues long. V lost 4 bases to trimming and J lost 0 bases, with 6 bases between them. For the CDR3, the DNA is TGTGCCAGCAGTTGGGCCGCGAACACCGGGGAGCTGTTTTTT. Residues: CASSWAANTGELFF.

This chain connects TRBV2 to TRBJ1-5; the D gene is possibly TRBD1 (5 bases). This CDR3 has 15 amino acids. V was trimmed by 8 bases and J by 8 bases, leaving 22 bases between them. CDR1 SNHLY and CDR2 FYNNEI come from the germline V gene. In DNA form, the CDR3 reads TGTGCCAGCGAGAGGGAAGGGGCGACTGGAGAGCCCCAGCATTTT. As protein: CASEREGATGEPQHF. Based on the CDR3 plus reference TRBV2 and TRBJ1-5, the full variable domain is EPEVTQTPSHQVTQMGQEVILRCVPISNHLYFYWYRQILGQKVEFLVSFYNNEISEKSEIFDDQFSVERPDGSNFTLKIRSTKLEDSAMYFCASEREGATGEPQHFGDGTRLSIL.

As for this clonotype: This sequence may be a read error, since a much larger clone differs from it by one base. The rearrangement uses TRBV29-1 and TRBJ2-2; 15 nucleotides agree with TRBD2. CDR3 size: 12 residues. CDR1 SQVTM and CDR2 ANQGSEA come from the germline V gene. CDR3 coding DNA: TGCAGCGTTGGGACTAGCGGGAGGGAGCGGTTTTTT. Amino acid sequence: CSVGTSGRERFF.

V usage is TRBV6-4 and J usage is TRBJ2-1; D is unclear. The CDR3 is 13 residues long. Per the germline V gene, CDR1 is MRHNA and CDR2 is SNTAGT. V lost 0 bases, J lost 6 bases, and 6 bases lay in between. The CDR3 sequence: CASSDSSANEQFF. Here the CDR3 DNA reads TGTGCCAGCAGTGACTCCTCCGCCAATGAGCAGTTCTTC.

This clonotype has only a few counts. V is TRBV3-1 and J is TRBJ2-5, with a tentative D call TRBD2 (6 bases). The length of the CDR3 is 14 residues. CDR1 is LGHDT and CDR2 is YNNKEL in the germline V gene (reference sequence). The ends were cut back, 1 base at V and 4 bases at J, with 10 bases in the middle. The CDR3 is CASSQVRAGETQYF. In DNA, the CDR3 is TGTGCCAGCAGCCAAGTGCGAGCGGGAGAGACCCAGTACTTC.

This chain links TRBV10-2 with TRBJ2-7; 9 bases are shared with TRBD2. The germline CDR1 and CDR2 sequences are WSHSY and SAAADI. The junction had 5 bases not matched to a gene; V was cut back by 0 bases and J by 2 bases. The CDR3 spans 16 residues. Here the CDR3 DNA reads TGCGCCAGCAGTGAGTCGATCGGGACTAGCCCCTACGAGCAGTACTTC. Its protein is CASSESIGTSPYEQYF.

The CDR3 DNA reads TGCAGTGCTAGTTCTGCGGGAGGGCCTAGGGAGCAGTACTTC. This codes for CSASSAGGPREQYF. The chain carries TRBV20-1 and TRBJ2-7, with 9 bases aligning to TRBD2. The ends lost 3 bases at V and 7 bases at J; junction bases unmatched: 10. CDR1 and CDR2 (germline): DFQATT, SNEGSKA (reference sequence). This CDR3 spans 14 amino acids.

This chain uses TRBV10-3 with TRBJ2-3, with D unclear. The V and J ends lost 6 bases and 4 bases respectively, with 5 bases between them. The CDR3 runs to 11 residues. Looked up from germline, CDR1 is ENHRY and CDR2 is SYGVKD. DNA of the CDR3: TGTGCCATCAGCCCAGCAGATACGCAGTATTTT. Its translation is CAISPADTQYF.

This clonotype was seen a handful of times. V gene TRBV5-1 combines with J gene TRBJ2-3, with TRBD2 matching 7 bases. Unmatched junction bases numbered 4, after V lost 0 bases and J lost 0 bases. The germline V gene has CDR1 SGHRS and CDR2 YFSETQ. CDR3 length: 16 residues. The CDR3 reads CASSLGRGSSTDTQYF. The CDR3 DNA reads as TGCGCCAGCAGCTTGGGGCGCGGGAGTAGCACAGATACGCAGTATTTT.

This clonotype was seen only a few times. The chain couples TRBV28 to TRBJ2-7; D call uncertain. The J call may be faulty, since TRBJ2-4 better matches the DNA end. The germline gives CDR1 MDHEN, CDR2 SYDVKM. The CDR3 runs 14 residues. The CDR3 is CASSPLRPENIQYF. The CDR3 region has the DNA TGTGCCAGCAGTCCGCTTCGGCCTGAAAACATTCAGTACTTC.

V and J are TRBV5-1 and TRBJ2-1, with D uncertain. The V and J ends lost 2 bases and 7 bases respectively, with 7 bases between them. The germline CDR1 and CDR2 sequences are SGHRS and YFSETQ. The CDR3 length is 12 residues. The CDR3: CASSFDRNEQFF. The CDR3 DNA reads TGCGCCAGCAGCTTTGATCGGAATGAGCAGTTCTTC.

V usage is TRBV6-5 and J usage is TRBJ2-5, with 9 positions matching TRBD2. Germline CDR1 and CDR2: MNHEY and SVGAGI. This CDR3 is 16 amino acids long. With 0 bases clipped from V and 2 bases from J, the junction kept 4 bases outside the gene matches. The CDR3 region is CASSYSGAGGQETQYF. The CDR3 DNA reads TGTGCCAGCAGTTACTCCGGAGCGGGGGGACAAGAGACCCAGTACTTC.

The chain uses TRBV4-1 and TRBJ2-1; TRBD1 matches at 9 bases. CDR1 and CDR2 (germline): MGHRA, YSYEKL. This CDR3 region has 13 residues. V trimming: 2 bases; J trimming: 15 bases; junction bases outside the gene matches: 8. The CDR3 bases are TGCGCCAGCAGCCAATCTACCGGGACAGGGAGGTTCTTC. Its translation: CASSQSTGTGRFF.

This chain joins TRBV9 and TRBJ2-1; D possibly corresponds to TRBD1 (6 bases). CDR3 length: 16 residues. The germline CDR1 and CDR2 sequences are SGDLS and YYNGEE. The germline V and J ends were trimmed by 2 bases and 0 bases, with 12 bases remaining between them. This CDR3 is CASSVDGQSSYNEQFF. Written as DNA, the CDR3 is TGTGCCAGCAGCGTCGATGGACAGAGCTCCTACAATGAGCAGTTCTTC. The variable domain in full, completed from reference TRBV9 and TRBJ2-1, reads DSGVTQTPKHLITATGQRVTLRCSPRSGDLSVYWYQQSLDQGLQFLIQYYNGEERAKGNILERFSAQQFPDLHSELNLSSLELGDSALYFCASSVDGQSSYNEQFFGPGTRLTVL.